A single sample is the source of the 2 T cell receptor beta chains below, sequenced in a study of Ad26.COV2.S vaccination and SARS-CoV-2 variants. Sequencing was performed with immunoSEQ multiplex PCR; in TCRdb, only in-frame clones are kept and a portion is missing. The profile shows about 350,000 clones, approximately 90% of them singletons. Treatment of the sample: around 19 received Ad26.COV2.S at low or high dose, single or two shots; 5 received placebo; per-sample allocation not given. Vaccine and placebo recipients were sampled on day 63 after the first injection. Sample: peripheral blood, taken in a trial of Ad26.COV2.S vaccine versus placebo. These receptors came from a person between 18 and 59 years old who received the Ad26.COV2.S COVID-19 vaccine or a placebo.

The chain has TRBV7-3 and TRBJ1-4, with a weak D call TRBD1 (6 bases). The CDR3 contains 15 residues. Germline loops: CDR1 SGHTA, CDR2 FQGTGA. The ends were cut back, 5 bases at V and 8 bases at J, with 18 bases in the middle. The CDR3 nucleotides are TGTGCCAGCAGCCAAGGGGGGTCCTCGGGGGAAAAACTGTTTTTT. It codes for CASSQGGSSGEKLFF.

The rearrangement links TRBV6-5 to TRBJ1-3; D is unresolved. The CDR3 is 13 residues long. Trimming shortened V by 0 bases and J by 3 bases, and 3 bases separated the two germline ends. Germline V gene lookup returns CDR1 MNHEY and CDR2 SVGAGI. The CDR3 DNA is TGTGCCAGCAGTTACTCTGGTGGAAACACCATATATTTT. Protein product: CASSYSGGNTIYF.